The 16 T cell receptor beta chains given below trace back to one sample, sequenced in a study of T cell changes during pregnancy in multiple sclerosis. The repertoire was sequenced with immunoSEQ multiplex PCR; TCRdb's copy has only in-frame clones and lacks some. The profile shows 40,000 to 55,000 clones, almost 95% of them singletons. The sample in question was CD8+ T cells from peripheral blood mononuclear cells, obtained in the first trimester of pregnancy. These TCRs come from a female donor with multiple sclerosis, enrolled in a pregnancy study.

The rearrangement joins TRBV27 to TRBJ2-7; 9 bases map to TRBD2. V trimming: 3 bases; J trimming: 5 bases; junction bases outside the gene matches: 5. The CDR3 is 14 residues long. The germline gives CDR1 MNHEY, CDR2 SMNVEV (reference sequence). The DNA for the CDR3 is TGTGCCAGCAGTTTTAGCGGGAGAAACGACGAGCAGTACTTC. Translated, it gives CASSFSGRNDEQYF.

The J gene is TRBJ2-1, the V gene TRBV29-1; 7 positions match TRBD2. This CDR3 contains 14 residues. The V gene end was trimmed by 1 base and the J gene end by 9 bases; junction bases not matched to a gene: 9. Germline V gene data show CDR1 as SQVTM and CDR2 as ANQGSEA. This chain's CDR3 is CSVEVRLAVGEQFF. The CDR3 nucleotides read TGCAGCGTTGAAGTTCGACTAGCCGTCGGTGAGCAGTTCTTC.

The V and J genes are TRBV2 and TRBJ2-7; 9 bases are shared with TRBD1. The V and J ends lost 3 bases and 2 bases, in that order; junction bases with no gene match: 8. Germline loops: CDR1 SNHLY, CDR2 FYNNEI. This CDR3 contains 16 residues. CDR3 DNA: TGTGCCAGCAGTGATCCGGAGGGACAGGGAACCTACGAGCAGTACTTC. This codes for CASSDPEGQGTYEQYF.

The rearrangement links TRBV7-9 to TRBJ2-7; maybe TRBD2 (5 bases). This CDR3 is 15 amino acids long. Germline CDR1 and CDR2: SEHNR and FQNEAQ (reference sequence). The V gene lost 4 bases and the J gene lost 0 bases, with 13 bases spanning the gap. CDR3 region: CASSYAGGSSYEQYF. The DNA of the CDR3 is TGTGCCAGCAGCTACGCGGGCGGTAGCTCCTACGAGCAGTACTTC.

V usage is TRBV27 and J usage is TRBJ2-5, with TRBD1 matching 9 bases. From germline, CDR1 is MNHEY and CDR2 SMNVEV (reference sequence). The V and J ends lost 4 bases and 2 bases, in that order; junction bases with no gene match: 8. CDR3 length equals 16 residues. The CDR3, as DNA: TGTGCCAGCAGTTCCGTCGACAGGGGGACTCAAGAGACCCAGTACTTC. It encodes CASSSVDRGTQETQYF.

The chain has TRBV4-2 and TRBJ2-7, with 7 bases identical to TRBD2. The V segment lost 0 bases and the J segment 1 base; nucleotides outside the gene matches: 15. The CDR3 is 19 residues long. Germline values: CDR1 LGHNA, CDR2 YNFKEQ. CDR3 residues: CASSQETSSAAGSSYEQYF. The CDR3 bases are TGTGCCAGCAGCCAAGAAACGAGTTCGGCAGCGGGGAGTTCCTACGAGCAGTACTTC.

V gene TRBV6-5 combines with J gene TRBJ2-7; 10 bases agree with TRBD1. V gave up 0 bases and J gave up 5 bases; unmatched junction bases: 7. Per germline, CDR1 MNHEY and CDR2 SVGAGI. The CDR3 consists of 16 residues. This CDR3 reads CASSYSMDRGFNEQYF. The CDR3 bases are TGTGCCAGCAGTTACTCGATGGACAGGGGGTTTAACGAGCAGTACTTC.

The V gene is TRBV7-2, the J gene TRBJ2-7; D perhaps matches TRBD1 (6 bases). Trimming stripped 6 bases from V and 3 bases from J, with 15 bases between. There are 14 residues in the CDR3. CDR1 is SGHTA and CDR2 is FQGNSA in the germline V gene. DNA of the CDR3: TGTGCCAGCAGGGTTACAGGACAGTACTACGAGCAGTACTTC. As protein: CASRVTGQYYEQYF.

This rearrangement joins TRBV7-2 to TRBJ2-1; 9 bases line up with TRBD2. This CDR3 comprises 17 residues. Germline CDR1 reads SGHTA; CDR2 reads FQGNSA. V trimming: 1 base; J trimming: 0 bases; junction bases outside the gene matches: 4. CDR3 region: CASSLEGRGGSYNEQFF. The CDR3 DNA reads TGTGCCAGCAGCTTAGAAGGGCGGGGGGGCTCCTACAATGAGCAGTTCTTC.

The chain links TRBV7-8 to TRBJ2-3, with 12 bases fitting TRBD2. The germline CDR1 and CDR2 sequences are SGHVS and FQNEAQ. There are 19 residues in the CDR3. The junction had 8 bases not matched to a gene; V was cut back by 0 bases and J by 1 base. The CDR3 protein is CASSLARLAGGRGTDTQYF. DNA of the CDR3: TGTGCCAGCAGCTTAGCTCGTCTAGCGGGGGGGCGAGGCACAGATACGCAGTATTTT. The entire variable domain, with the rest obtained from reference TRBV7-8 and TRBJ2-3, is as follows: GAGVSQSPRYKVAKRGQDVALRCDPISGHVSLFWYQQALGQGPEFLTYFQNEAQLDKSGLPSDRFFAERPEGSVSTLKIQRTQQEDSAVYLCASSLARLAGGRGTDTQYFGPGTRLTVL.

The sample holds a few counts of this clone. The chain combines TRBV30 with TRBJ1-1; a possible D gene is TRBD1 (6 bases). This CDR3 spans 11 amino acids. Germline CDR1 is GTSNPN and CDR2 is SVGIG (reference sequence). The chain's CDR3 is CAQGRNTEAFF. In DNA form, the CDR3 reads TGTGCTCAGGGGAGGAACACTGAAGCTTTCTTT.

The chain uses TRBV4-2 and TRBJ1-4, with TRBD1 identical over 7 bases. Germline loops: CDR1 LGHNA, CDR2 YNFKEQ. J gave up 7 bases and V 1 base, and 6 bases lay outside the gene matches. The CDR3 is 15 residues long. CDR3 sequence: CASSQVGQGGEKLFF. The CDR3 region has the DNA TGTGCCAGCAGCCAAGTTGGGCAGGGGGGTGAAAAACTGTTTTTT.

The V gene is TRBV4-1, the J gene TRBJ1-5; 9 bases map to TRBD1. Trimming at V came to 1 base and at J to 0 bases, leaving 4 bases not matched to a gene. There are 17 residues in the CDR3. Germline CDR1 is MGHRA and CDR2 is YSYEKL. The chain's CDR3 is CASSQGGQGTSNQPQHF. Written as DNA, the CDR3 is TGCGCCAGCAGCCAAGGAGGACAGGGGACTAGCAATCAGCCCCAGCATTTT.

The chain has TRBV5-1 and TRBJ2-5, with TRBD2 matching over 8 bases. J was trimmed by 2 bases and V by 3 bases; bases with no gene match: 6. The CDR3 totals 15 residues. Per the germline V gene, CDR1 is SGHRS and CDR2 is YFSETQ. CDR3 nucleotides: TGCGCCAGCAGCTCGGGAGGGCAGGGTCAAGAGACCCAGTACTTC. This sequence encodes CASSSGGQGQETQYF.

This clone showed up just once. V gene TRBV6-1 combines with J gene TRBJ1-5, with a tentative D call TRBD1 (6 bases). V was clipped by 4 bases and J by 1 base, with 11 bases between them. The germline V gene has CDR1 MNHNS and CDR2 SASEGT. CDR3 length: 15 amino acids. CDR3 residues: CASSGGTYSNQPQHF. In DNA, the CDR3 is TGTGCCAGCAGTGGGGGGACATACAGCAATCAGCCCCAGCATTTT.

The rearrangement joins TRBV4-1 to TRBJ1-2; 7 bases match TRBD1. This CDR3 contains 15 residues. The germline V gene has CDR1 MGHRA and CDR2 YSYEKL. J gave up 4 bases and V 2 bases, and 7 bases lay outside the gene matches. The CDR3 region has the DNA TGCGCCAGCAGCCAACAAAAGACAGGGTCCTATGGCTACACCTTC. This translates into CASSQQKTGSYGYTF.